This T cell receptor beta chain stems from a study of shared clonotypes between healthy human individuals. Donors had no recently reported acute infections or vaccinations and were HIV-negative. Memory CD4+ cells were the fraction left after CD45RA+ naive selection. Broader study findings: Rarefaction exposed incomplete sorted-subset sequencing despite large depth.

The method was immunoSEQ multiplex PCR; TCRdb's version includes in-frame clones alone and lacks a portion of them. The data hold 1.6 million or so clones, with roughly 96% observed a single time. Details on this clone: Its antigen is currently unknown.

Germline V lookup: CDR1 SGHNT, CDR2 YYREEE (reference sequence). V shed 4 bases, J shed 2 bases, and the junction held 6 bases outside the gene matches. The CDR3 runs 15 residues. What was sequenced was naive CD4+ T cells sorted from blood. Subset: CD45RA+ positively selected. This TCR was sampled from a young man in good health. The genes are TRBV5-4 and TRBJ2-7; 10 bases map to TRBD1. The chain's CDR3 is CASSLPGQGTYEQYF. The CDR3 DNA sequence: TGTGCCAGCAGCCTTCCGGGACAGGGGACCTACGAGCAGTACTTC. Looking up the rest from reference TRBV5-4 and TRBJ2-7 gives the full variable domain: ETGVTQSPTHLIKTRGQQVTLRCSSQSGHNTVSWYQQALGQGPQFIFQYYREEENGRGNFPPRFSGLQFPNYSSELNVNALELDDSALYLCASSLPGQGTYEQYFGPGTRLTVT.